This TCR beta chain was sequenced in a study of OX40 agonist ivuxolimab in advanced cancers. Study-wide points: Dosing at 0.1 to 3.0 mg/kg was accompanied by clonal expansion of CD4+ and CD8+ blood T cells by week 6. Mean expanded clone counts were higher in CD8+ than CD4+ T cells.

Regarding this clone: Its antigen is as yet unknown.

From germline, CDR1 is SNHLY and CDR2 FYNNEI. The CDR3 totals 12 residues. Trimming took off 6 bases at V and 4 bases at J, with 7 bases between the two ends. The repertoire was sequenced with immunoSEQ multiplex PCR; TCRdb's copy has only in-frame clones and lacks some. The sample shows approximately 69,000 clones, around 91% of them seen only once. The material was CD4+ or CD8+ T cells sorted from blood, obtained in a trial of the OX40 agonist ivuxolimab. J is TRBJ2-1 and V is TRBV2; D not certain. This TCR was sampled from an adult with an advanced solid tumor such as melanoma, head and neck, liver or kidney cancer. DNA of the CDR3: TGTGCCAGCAGCCTGACTTACAATGAGCAGTTCTTC. It is translated as CASSLTYNEQFF.